The clone carrying this T cell receptor (beta chain) was observed a handful of times. This CDR3 has 19 amino acids. V trimming: 3 bases; J trimming: 3 bases; junction bases outside the gene matches: 15. Germline V CDR1 and CDR2: DFQATT, SNEGSKA (reference sequence). This entry comes from a study of identical twins. TCRdb itself ran the 5' RACE reads through MiXCR, one entry per CDR3 protein. Among 500,000 to 600,000 distinct CDR3 sequences listed, less than 25% were seen once. This sample also belongs to another study, concerning T cells expressing NK-cell markers. That work contributes: For several experiments, T cell sorting was restricted to the alpha-beta TCR population by means of an anti-gamma-delta TCR antibody.

The receptor was derived from a woman between 18 and 30 years old in good health. Material: CD4+ T cells sorted from blood. The rearrangement joins TRBV20-1 to TRBJ2-7; TRBD2 matches at 15 bases. The CDR3 here is CSASPLGGLAGGEVYEQYF. For the CDR3, the DNA is TGCAGTGCTAGTCCCTTAGGGGGACTAGCGGGAGGCGAAGTCTACGAGCAGTACTTC.